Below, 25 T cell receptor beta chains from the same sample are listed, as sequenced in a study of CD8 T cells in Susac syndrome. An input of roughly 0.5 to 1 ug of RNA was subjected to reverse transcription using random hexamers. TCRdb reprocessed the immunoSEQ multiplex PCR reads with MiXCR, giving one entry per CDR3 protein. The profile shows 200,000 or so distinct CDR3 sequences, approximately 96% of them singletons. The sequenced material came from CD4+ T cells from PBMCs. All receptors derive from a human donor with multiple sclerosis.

The CDR3 sequence is CASSEVGYGGNTIYF. In DNA form, the CDR3 reads TGTGCCAGCAGTGAAGTTGGGTACGGGGGAAACACCATATATTTT. The chain carries TRBV6-1 and TRBJ1-3; D call uncertain. This CDR3 has 15 residues. From germline, CDR1 is MNHNS and CDR2 SASEGT. V was pared by 1 base and J by 4 bases, with 11 bases between.

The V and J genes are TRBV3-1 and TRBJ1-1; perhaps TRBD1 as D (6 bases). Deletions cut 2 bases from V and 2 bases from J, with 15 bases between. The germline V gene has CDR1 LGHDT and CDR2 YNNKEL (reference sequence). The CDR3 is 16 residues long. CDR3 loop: CASSQQSGTRNTEAFF. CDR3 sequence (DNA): TGTGCCAGCAGCCAACAATCCGGGACAAGAAACACTGAAGCTTTCTTT.

In nucleotides, the CDR3 is TGTGCCAGCAGTCGAGCGCCGGGACAGGGGGCCTATGGCTACACCTTC. Encoded protein: CASSRAPGQGAYGYTF. The chain links TRBV27 to TRBJ1-2; 12 nucleotides align to TRBD1. Germline lookup yields CDR1 MNHEY and CDR2 SMNVEV (reference sequence). The CDR3 has 16 amino acids. J was trimmed by 4 bases and V by 5 bases; bases with no gene match: 8.

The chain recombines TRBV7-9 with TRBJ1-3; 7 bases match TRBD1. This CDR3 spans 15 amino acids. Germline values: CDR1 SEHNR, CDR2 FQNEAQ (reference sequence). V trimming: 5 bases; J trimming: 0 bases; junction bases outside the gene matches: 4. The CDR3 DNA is TGTGCCAGCAGCCCCGGACAGGCCTCTGGAAACACCATATATTTT. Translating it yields CASSPGQASGNTIYF.

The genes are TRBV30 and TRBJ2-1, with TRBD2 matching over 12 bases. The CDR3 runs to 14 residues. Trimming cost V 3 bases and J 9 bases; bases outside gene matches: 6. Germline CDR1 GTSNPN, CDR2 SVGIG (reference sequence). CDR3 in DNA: TGTGCCTGGAGCCGACTAGCGGGGGTTGGTGAGCAGTTCTTC. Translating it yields CAWSRLAGVGEQFF.

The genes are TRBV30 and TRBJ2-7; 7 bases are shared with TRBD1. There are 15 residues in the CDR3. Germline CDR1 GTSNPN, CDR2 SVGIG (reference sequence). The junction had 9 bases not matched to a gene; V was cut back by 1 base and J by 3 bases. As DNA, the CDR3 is TGTGCCTGGAGTGAATCTCGGGACAGATACTACGAGCAGTACTTC. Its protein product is CAWSESRDRYYEQYF. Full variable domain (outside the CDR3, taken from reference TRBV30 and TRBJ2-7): SQTIHQWPATLVQPVGSPLSLECTVEGTSNPNLYWYRQAAGRGLQLLFYSVGIGQISSEVPQNLSASRPQDRQFILSSKKLLLSDSGFYLCAWSESRDRYYEQYFGPGTRLTVT.

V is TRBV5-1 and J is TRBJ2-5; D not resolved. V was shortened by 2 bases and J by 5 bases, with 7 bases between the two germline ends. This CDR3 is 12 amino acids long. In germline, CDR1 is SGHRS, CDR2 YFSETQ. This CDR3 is CASSFFQETQYF. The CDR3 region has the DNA TGCGCCAGCAGCTTTTTCCAGGAGACCCAGTACTTC.

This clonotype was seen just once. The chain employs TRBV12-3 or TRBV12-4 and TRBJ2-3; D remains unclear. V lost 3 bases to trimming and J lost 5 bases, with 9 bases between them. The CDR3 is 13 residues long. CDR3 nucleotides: TGTGCCAGCAGTTTTAACCGCCAAGATACGCAGTATTTT. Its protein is CASSFNRQDTQYF.

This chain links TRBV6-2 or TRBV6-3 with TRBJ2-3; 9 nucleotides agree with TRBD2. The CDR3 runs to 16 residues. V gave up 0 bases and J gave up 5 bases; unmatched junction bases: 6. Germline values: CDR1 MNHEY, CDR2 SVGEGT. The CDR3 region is CASSYSAGGPVDTQYF. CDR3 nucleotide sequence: TGTGCCAGCAGTTACTCGGCGGGGGGGCCGGTAGATACGCAGTATTTT.

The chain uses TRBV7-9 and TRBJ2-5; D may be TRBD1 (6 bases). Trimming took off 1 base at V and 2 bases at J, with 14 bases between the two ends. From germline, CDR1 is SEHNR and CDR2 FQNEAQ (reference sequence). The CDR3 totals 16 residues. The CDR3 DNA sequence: TGTGCCAGCAGCTTAGGGGGGCTTCAGGGACAAGAGACCCAGTACTTC. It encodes CASSLGGLQGQETQYF.

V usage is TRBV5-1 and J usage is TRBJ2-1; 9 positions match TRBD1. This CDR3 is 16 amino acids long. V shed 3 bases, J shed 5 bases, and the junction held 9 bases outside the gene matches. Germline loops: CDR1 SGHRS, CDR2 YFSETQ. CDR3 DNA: TGCGCCAGCAGCTGGCACTCGACAGGGGGTCACAATGAGCAGTTCTTC. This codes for CASSWHSTGGHNEQFF.

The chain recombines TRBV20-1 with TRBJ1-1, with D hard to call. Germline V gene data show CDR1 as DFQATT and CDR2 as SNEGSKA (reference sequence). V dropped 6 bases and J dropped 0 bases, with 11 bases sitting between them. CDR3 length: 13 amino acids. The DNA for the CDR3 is TGCAGTGCGCCTGACACCTTGAACACTGAAGCTTTCTTT. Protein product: CSAPDTLNTEAFF.

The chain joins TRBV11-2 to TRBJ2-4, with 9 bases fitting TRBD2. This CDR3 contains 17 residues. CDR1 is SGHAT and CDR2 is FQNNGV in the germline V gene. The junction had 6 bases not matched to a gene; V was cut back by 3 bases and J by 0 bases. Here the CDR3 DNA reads TGTGCCAGCAGCTTGGGCGGACTAGCGCTAGCCAAAAACATTCAGTACTTC. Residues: CASSLGGLALAKNIQYF.

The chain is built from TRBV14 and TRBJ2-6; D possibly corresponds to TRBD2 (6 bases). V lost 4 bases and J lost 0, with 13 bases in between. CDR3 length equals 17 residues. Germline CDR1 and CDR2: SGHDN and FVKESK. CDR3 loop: CASSRRGPYSGANVLTF. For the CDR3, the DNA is TGTGCCAGCAGCCGGAGGGGCCCATACTCTGGGGCCAACGTCCTGACTTTC. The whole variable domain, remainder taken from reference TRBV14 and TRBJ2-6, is EAGVTQFPSHSVIEKGQTVTLRCDPISGHDNLYWYRRVMGKEIKFLLHFVKESKQDESGMPNNRFLAERTGGTYSTLKVQPAELEDSGVYFCASSRRGPYSGANVLTFGAGSRLTVL.

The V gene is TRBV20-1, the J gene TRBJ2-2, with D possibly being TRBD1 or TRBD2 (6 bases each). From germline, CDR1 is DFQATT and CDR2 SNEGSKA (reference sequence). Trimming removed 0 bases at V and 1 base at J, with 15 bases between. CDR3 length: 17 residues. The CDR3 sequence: CSARDRGERLNTGELFF. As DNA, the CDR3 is TGCAGTGCTAGAGATAGGGGGGAACGGCTGAACACCGGGGAGCTGTTTTTT.

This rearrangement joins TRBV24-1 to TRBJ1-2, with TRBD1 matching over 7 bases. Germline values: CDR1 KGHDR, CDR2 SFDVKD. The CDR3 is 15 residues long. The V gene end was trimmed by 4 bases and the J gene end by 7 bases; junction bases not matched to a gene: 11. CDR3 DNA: TGTGCCACCAGTGACCGAGGGGGCGCCGCGCGTGGCTACACCTTC. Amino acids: CATSDRGGAARGYTF.

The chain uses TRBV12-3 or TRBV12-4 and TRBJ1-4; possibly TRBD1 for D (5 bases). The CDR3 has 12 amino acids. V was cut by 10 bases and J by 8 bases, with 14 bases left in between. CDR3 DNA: TGTGCCACTCGTGCGGGGGGAGAAAAACTGTTTTTT. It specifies CATRAGGEKLFF.

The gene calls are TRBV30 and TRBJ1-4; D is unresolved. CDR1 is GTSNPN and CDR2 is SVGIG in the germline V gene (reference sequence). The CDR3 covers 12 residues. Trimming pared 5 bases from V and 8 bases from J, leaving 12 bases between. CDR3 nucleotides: TGTGCCTGGGACGCTCGGAGGGAAAAACTGTTTTTT. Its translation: CAWDARREKLFF. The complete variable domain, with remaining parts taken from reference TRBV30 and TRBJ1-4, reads SQTIHQWPATLVQPVGSPLSLECTVEGTSNPNLYWYRQAAGRGLQLLFYSVGIGQISSEVPQNLSASRPQDRQFILSSKKLLLSDSGFYLCAWDARREKLFFGSGTQLSVL.

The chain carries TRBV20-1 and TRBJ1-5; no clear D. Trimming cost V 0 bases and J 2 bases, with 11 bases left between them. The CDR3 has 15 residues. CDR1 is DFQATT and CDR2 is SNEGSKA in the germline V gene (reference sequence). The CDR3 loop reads CSARDRRGGNQPQHF. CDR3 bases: TGCAGTGCTAGAGATCGACGGGGAGGCAATCAGCCCCAGCATTTT.

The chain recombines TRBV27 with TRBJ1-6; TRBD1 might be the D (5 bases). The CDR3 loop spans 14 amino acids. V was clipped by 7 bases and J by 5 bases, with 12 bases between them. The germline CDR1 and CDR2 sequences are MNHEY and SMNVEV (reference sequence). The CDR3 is CASTLSRDNSPLHF. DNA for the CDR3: TGTGCCAGCACCTTGAGCAGGGATAATTCACCCCTCCACTTT.

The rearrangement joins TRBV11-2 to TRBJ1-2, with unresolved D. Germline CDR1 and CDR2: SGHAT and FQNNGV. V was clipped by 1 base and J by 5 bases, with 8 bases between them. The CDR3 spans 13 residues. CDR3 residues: CASSLGVGYGYTF. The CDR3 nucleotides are TGTGCCAGCAGCTTAGGGGTGGGGTATGGCTACACCTTC.

The CDR3 region has the DNA TGTGCCAGCAGCCACCTCAGCCAGGGATCTGGCTACACCTTC. Translation gives CASSHLSQGSGYTF. The chain uses TRBV14 and TRBJ1-2; the D gene is possibly TRBD1 (5 bases). V lost 3 bases and J lost 7, with 15 bases in between. Germline V gene lookup returns CDR1 SGHDN and CDR2 FVKESK. This CDR3 has 14 amino acids.

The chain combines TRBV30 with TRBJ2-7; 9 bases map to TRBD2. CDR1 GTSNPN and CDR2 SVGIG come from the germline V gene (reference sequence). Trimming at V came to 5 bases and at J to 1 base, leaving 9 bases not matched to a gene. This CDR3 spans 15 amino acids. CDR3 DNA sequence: TGTGCCTGGCGACCGGGACTAGCTTATTCCTACGAGCAGTACTTC. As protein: CAWRPGLAYSYEQYF.

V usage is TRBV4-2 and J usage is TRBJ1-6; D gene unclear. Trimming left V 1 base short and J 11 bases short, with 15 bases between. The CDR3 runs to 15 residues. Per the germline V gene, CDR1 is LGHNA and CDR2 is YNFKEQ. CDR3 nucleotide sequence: TGTGCCAGCAGCCAAGTCGACATCTTAGGGCCACCCCTCCACTTT. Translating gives CASSQVDILGPPLHF.

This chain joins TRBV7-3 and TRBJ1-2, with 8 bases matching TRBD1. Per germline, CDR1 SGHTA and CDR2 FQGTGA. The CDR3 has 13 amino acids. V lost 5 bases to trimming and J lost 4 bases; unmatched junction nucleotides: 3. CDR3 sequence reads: CASSQDRAYGYTF. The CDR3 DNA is TGTGCCAGCAGCCAGGACAGGGCCTATGGCTACACCTTC.